These 27 T cell receptor beta chains were all obtained from the same sample, sequenced in a study of T cells in Graves' hyperthyroidism and ophthalmopathy. TCR beta CDR3 sequences were amplified from RNA transcripts. Carried out on the TCR CDR3, a first-round RT-PCR used the HTBI primer set. TCRdb itself ran the multiplex PCR reads through MiXCR, one entry per CDR3 protein. The profile shows about 580,000 distinct CDR3 sequences, about 15% of them singletons. Sequenced material: blood. The receptors stem from a woman in her twenties or thirties with Graves' hyperthyroidism that later progressed to Graves' ophthalmopathy.

This clonotype was found many times. The chain employs TRBV6-6 and TRBJ2-1, with a tentative D call TRBD1 (8 bases). Germline-derived CDR1 and CDR2 are MNHNY and SVGAGI (reference sequence). Trimming removed 0 bases from V and 0 bases from J, with 15 bases in between. CDR3 length equals 18 residues. The CDR3 here is CASSYSAGQDFSYNEQFF. CDR3 nucleotides: TGTGCCAGCAGTTACTCAGCGGGACAGGATTTCTCCTACAATGAGCAGTTCTTC.

This clonotype appeared a few times. The chain recombines TRBV19 with TRBJ2-6; D is possibly TRBD1 (6 bases). V lost 4 bases to trimming and J lost 2 bases, with 12 bases between them. This CDR3 region has 16 residues. Germline CDR1 and CDR2: LNHDA and SQIVND (reference sequence). The CDR3 sequence: CASSSRTAPGANVLTF. In DNA form, the CDR3 reads TGTGCCAGTAGTAGCCGGACAGCTCCTGGGGCCAACGTCCTGACTTTC.

This clonotype was detected many times. The chain carries TRBV7-2 and TRBJ2-1; D is undetermined. Germline V gene data show CDR1 as SGHTA and CDR2 as FQGNSA. Trimming took 6 bases from V and 7 from J, leaving 19 bases between them. This CDR3 is 15 amino acids long. The chain's CDR3 is CASSPWQDPVNEQFF. CDR3 nucleotides: TGTGCCAGCAGTCCCTGGCAGGACCCCGTAAATGAGCAGTTCTTC. Full variable domain (rest looked up from reference TRBV7-2 and TRBJ2-1): GAGVSQSPSNKVTEKGKDVELRCDPISGHTALYWYRQSLGQGLEFLIYFQGNSAPDKSGLPSDRFSAERTGGSVSTLTIQRTQQEDSAVYLCASSPWQDPVNEQFFGPGTRLTVL.

J is TRBJ1-5 and V is TRBV12-3 or TRBV12-4; possible D gene TRBD1, 5 bases. The CDR3 loop spans 14 amino acids. V was pared by 6 bases and J by 5 bases, with 14 bases between. This CDR3 is CASRARGGDQPQHF. For the CDR3, the DNA is TGTGCCAGCAGGGCGCGGGGAGGGGATCAGCCCCAGCATTTT.

This clonotype was picked up many times. This chain links TRBV3-1 with TRBJ1-1; weak D call: TRBD1 (5 bases). This CDR3 region has 17 residues. Germline V gene data show CDR1 as LGHDT and CDR2 as YNNKEL (reference sequence). The V end lost 2 bases, the J end lost 4 bases, and 20 bases lay between the germline ends. As DNA, the CDR3 is TGTGCCAGCAGCCAACGGGGGGTAGGTTCCCCGAGCACTGAAGCTTTCTTT. Its translation is CASSQRGVGSPSTEAFF.

This sequence joins TRBV3-1 and TRBJ2-7; D perhaps matches TRBD1 (6 bases). The CDR3 spans 14 residues. The V and J ends lost 3 bases and 3 bases respectively, with 12 bases between them. Germline V gives CDR1 LGHDT, CDR2 YNNKEL (reference sequence). The CDR3 is CASSHFGQNYEQYF. The DNA for the CDR3 is TGTGCCAGCAGCCATTTCGGACAGAACTACGAGCAGTACTTC.

This clonotype was seen ten or more times. The chain employs TRBV11-2 and TRBJ2-5; 8 positions agree with TRBD2. Trimming at V came to 1 base and at J to 5 bases, leaving 3 bases not matched to a gene. CDR1 is SGHAT and CDR2 is FQNNGV in the germline V gene. CDR3 length: 14 amino acids. CDR3 nucleotides: TGTGCCAGCAGCTTAGGCGGGAGGCTGGAGACCCAGTACTTC. It specifies CASSLGGRLETQYF.

This clonotype was seen a single time. This may stem from a read error, because a much larger clone lies one nucleotide away. The rearrangement joins TRBV5-5 to TRBJ1-2; no firm D call. V gave up 4 bases and J gave up 1 base, with 11 bases separating them. This CDR3 comprises 14 residues. Germline V gene data show CDR1 as SGHKS and CDR2 as YYEKEE (reference sequence). This CDR3 is CASSPELVNYGYTF. CDR3 in DNA: TGTGCCAGCAGCCCGGAGTTAGTTAACTATGGCTACACCTTC. The variable domain in full, with the rest retrieved from reference TRBV5-5 and TRBJ1-2, is DAGVTQSPTHLIKTRGQQVTLRCSPISGHKSVSWYQQVLGQGPQFIFQYYEKEERGRGNFPDRFSARQFPNYSSELNVNALLLGDSALYLCASSPELVNYGYTFGSGTRLTVV.

This clonotype has a handful of counts. The gene calls are TRBV15 and TRBJ1-2, with unresolved D. Germline CDR1 and CDR2: LNHNV and YYDKDF (reference sequence). The CDR3 length is 12 residues. V was trimmed by 3 bases and J by 3 bases, leaving 5 bases between them. In DNA form, the CDR3 reads TGTGCCACCAGCAGTTCTGACTATGGCTACACCTTC. It is translated as CATSSSDYGYTF.

The sample holds a few counts of this clonotype. The rearrangement joins TRBV6-1 to TRBJ1-5, with unresolved D. CDR1 and CDR2 (germline): MNHNS, SASEGT. Deletions cut 8 bases from V and 9 bases from J, with 17 bases between. CDR3 size: 13 residues. CDR3 sequence: CASSDRTTRPQHF. CDR3 DNA: TGTGCCAGCTCGGACCGGACGACCCGGCCCCAGCATTTT.

This clonotype was seen at least ten times. The chain employs TRBV7-3 and TRBJ2-3; perhaps D is TRBD1 or TRBD2 (5 bases each). Germline CDR1 is SGHTA and CDR2 is FQGTGA. The CDR3 contains 15 residues. V gave up 2 bases and J gave up 1 base, with 10 bases separating them. DNA of the CDR3: TGTGCCAGCAGCTTAGGGACCACCGGCACAGATACGCAGTATTTT. Protein product: CASSLGTTGTDTQYF.

This clonotype was detected only a few times. Because it lacks the conserved phenylalanine or tryptophan at the end, this CDR3 is likely a read error. The chain links TRBV7-9 to TRBJ2-2, with a tentative D call TRBD2 (7 bases). Germline V gene sequence: CDR1 SEHNR, CDR2 FQNEAQ (reference sequence). Trimming shortened V by 3 bases and J by 4 bases, and 9 bases separated the two germline ends. The CDR3 is 14 amino acids. The CDR3 region is CASSLGGGTGELFL. The CDR3 DNA sequence: TGTGCCAGCAGCTTGGGAGGGGGCACCGGGGAGCTGTTTCTT.

Many counts were recorded for this clonotype. In nucleotides, the CDR3 is TGCGCCAGCAGCTTGGGCTGGGAGAGCCTTTACGAGCAGTACTTC. This translates into CASSLGWESLYEQYF. The J gene is TRBJ2-7, the V gene TRBV5-1; D may be TRBD2 (5 bases). V shed 0 bases and J shed 4 bases, with 14 bases lying between them. The CDR3 is 15 residues long. CDR1 and CDR2 (germline): SGHRS, YFSETQ. The complete variable domain, with remaining parts taken from reference TRBV5-1 and TRBJ2-7, reads KAGVTQTPRYLIKTRGQQVTLSCSPISGHRSVSWYQQTPGQGLQFLFEYFSETQRNKGNFPGRFSGRQFSNSRSEMNVSTLELGDSALYLCASSLGWESLYEQYFGPGTRLTVT.

This clonotype was seen many times. The chain is built from TRBV28 and TRBJ1-3; the match to TRBD1 covers 7 bases. J was trimmed by 2 bases and V by 10 bases; bases with no gene match: 11. This CDR3 has 15 amino acids. CDR1 is MDHEN, CDR2 SYDVKM, per germline. The chain's CDR3 is CATSTGVVAGNTIYF. The CDR3 DNA reads TGTGCCACCTCAACAGGGGTCGTGGCTGGAAACACCATATATTTT. Full variable domain (rest looked up from reference TRBV28 and TRBJ1-3): DVKVTQSSRYLVKRTGEKVFLECVQDMDHENMFWYRQDPGLGLRLIYFSYDVKMKEKGDIPEGYSVSREKKERFSLILESASTNQTSMYLCATSTGVVAGNTIYFGEGSWLTVV.

This clonotype was detected a few times. One end of the junction fails to match germline, which may point to a read error. This chain connects TRBV11-2 to TRBJ1-1, with a possible D match to TRBD1 (6 bases). CDR3 length equals 14 residues. Per germline, CDR1 SGHAT and CDR2 FQNNGV. The CDR3, as DNA: TGTGCCGGCAGCTTGGGGGGGCCCAACACTGAAGCTTTCTTT. Translating gives CAGSLGGPNTEAFF.

In this sample, this clonotype turned up a few times. The chain carries TRBV29-1 and TRBJ2-5, with a possible D match to TRBD2 (5 bases). The CDR3 is made up of 12 amino acids. Deletions cut 7 bases from V and 2 bases from J, with 11 bases between. The germline gives CDR1 SQVTM, CDR2 ANQGSEA. The CDR3 region is CSAIPGQETQYF. CDR3 sequence (DNA): TGCAGCGCAATTCCGGGACAAGAGACCCAGTACTTC.

This clonotype came up many times. The chain combines TRBV4-1 with TRBJ1-1; D not certain. Germline CDR1 is MGHRA and CDR2 is YSYEKL. CDR3 length: 15 amino acids. V lost 1 base to trimming and J lost 1 base, with 10 bases between them. The CDR3 region is CASSQVGGRNTEAFF. DNA of the CDR3: TGCGCCAGCAGCCAAGTCGGTGGGAGGAACACTGAAGCTTTCTTT.

This clonotype was found once. The chain combines TRBV20-1 with TRBJ2-7, with 10 bases lining up with TRBD2. This CDR3 region has 15 residues. CDR1 and CDR2 (germline): DFQATT, SNEGSKA (reference sequence). V dropped 0 bases and J dropped 2; count of bases not matched to a gene: 4. The CDR3 loop reads CSARDGLAGAYEQYF. The CDR3 DNA follows: TGCAGTGCTAGAGATGGCCTAGCGGGGGCCTACGAGCAGTACTTC.

The chain links TRBV24-1 to TRBJ2-7; no firm D call. V gave up 9 bases and J gave up 3 bases, with 11 bases separating them. The CDR3 is made up of 12 amino acids. Germline CDR1 and CDR2: KGHDR and SFDVKD. The CDR3 sequence is CATESSDYEQYF. The CDR3 region has the DNA TGTGCCACCGAGTCATCCGACTACGAGCAGTACTTC.

This clonotype was counted many times. The genes are TRBV20-1 and TRBJ1-1, with D uncertain. Deletions cut 7 bases from V and 3 bases from J, with 6 bases between. The CDR3 extends over 10 amino acids. CDR1 DFQATT and CDR2 SNEGSKA come from the germline V gene (reference sequence). The CDR3 loop reads CSVGYTEAFF. CDR3 DNA sequence: TGCAGTGTAGGTTACACTGAAGCTTTCTTT.

This clonotype was observed many times. The chain employs TRBV19 and TRBJ2-1; 9 nucleotides match TRBD2. Germline CDR1 and CDR2: LNHDA and SQIVND (reference sequence). The CDR3 covers 17 residues. V was pared by 2 bases and J by 7 bases, with 12 bases of the junction left unmatched. The CDR3 sequence: CASSIKFGGRAGNEQFF. The CDR3 nucleotides read TGTGCCAGTAGTATAAAGTTCGGCGGGAGGGCCGGGAATGAGCAGTTCTTC.

This clonotype was seen ten or more times. The J gene is TRBJ2-7, the V gene TRBV4-2; TRBD2 agrees at 10 bases. V gave up 4 bases and J gave up 5 bases; unmatched junction bases: 11. CDR1 and CDR2 (germline): LGHNA, YNFKEQ. The CDR3 contains 16 residues. The CDR3 coding sequence is TGTGCCAGCAGCCGGACTAGCGGTGCCGCGGAGGACGAGCAGTACTTC. Its protein is CASSRTSGAAEDEQYF.

This clonotype showed up just a few times. Here the CDR3 DNA reads TGTGCCAGCAGCACACCGGGGGGCAAGAGGTACGAGCAGTACTTC. Translation: CASSTPGGKRYEQYF. The chain is built from TRBV6-1 and TRBJ2-7; possible D gene TRBD2, 7 bases. Germline CDR1 and CDR2: MNHNS and SASEGT. The CDR3 covers 15 residues. The V and J ends lost 6 bases and 4 bases respectively, with 19 bases between them.

In its sample, this clonotype was seen many times. J is TRBJ1-2 and V is TRBV10-3; 7 bases agree with TRBD1. The CDR3 spans 11 residues. Germline V gene data show CDR1 as ENHRY and CDR2 as SYGVKD. After removal of 5 bases from V and 13 bases from J, the junction contained 7 bases not matched to a gene. As DNA, the CDR3 is TGTGCCATCAGTACAGGGGCCGAGGGCACCTTC. Amino acids: CAISTGAEGTF.

J is TRBJ2-7 and V is TRBV27; TRBD1 might be the D (5 bases). The CDR3 sequence is 14 residues long. V lost 7 bases, J lost 2 bases, and 15 bases lay in between. Germline lookup yields CDR1 MNHEY and CDR2 SMNVEV (reference sequence). CDR3 in DNA: TGTGCCAGCAACTCAGGGCTTCTACCCTACGAGCAGTACTTC. It encodes CASNSGLLPYEQYF.

This clonotype was detected ten times or more. The chain has TRBV7-2 and TRBJ2-1, with a weak D call TRBD2 (6 bases). Per the germline V gene, CDR1 is SGHTA and CDR2 is FQGNSA. V lost 2 bases and J lost 2, with 13 bases in between. CDR3 length equals 16 residues. As DNA, the CDR3 is TGTGCCAGCAGCTTACGGCGGGGTGGCACCTACAATGAGCAGTTCTTC. Translated: CASSLRRGGTYNEQFF.

There are many counts of this clonotype. The J gene is TRBJ2-7, the V gene TRBV3-1; D uncertain. Germline V CDR1 and CDR2: LGHDT, YNNKEL (reference sequence). The ends were cut back, 1 base at V and 6 bases at J, with 7 bases in the middle. The length of the CDR3 is 12 residues. The CDR3 bases are TGTGCCAGCAGCCAAGGCAGAGGCGAGCAGTACTTC. As protein: CASSQGRGEQYF.